This entry describes one T cell receptor beta chain. What it recognizes is unknown. Sample donors were healthy Caucasian individuals that came from Russia, aged roughly 6 to 95. Trimming shortened V by 3 bases and J by 1 base, and 10 bases separated the two germline ends. Germline-derived CDR1 and CDR2 are SGHTA and FQGNSA. CDR3 length: 15 residues. A J-beta primer mix and a sample-barcoded 5' primer were used in a second PCR of roughly 6 to 11 cycles. Each cDNA was tagged by a template-switch adaptor containing 12 random nucleotides. TCRdb reprocessed the 5' RACE reads with MiXCR, giving one entry per CDR3 protein. Of over 1,500,000 distinct CDR3 sequences in the sample, about 50% were seen once. This record belongs to a study of blood T cells in healthy people across ages. Study observations and caveats: Roughly linearly, TCR beta diversity per million T cells fell as age increased. Donors of long life had a larger count of naive CD4+ cells and greater diversity than aged donors.

The source of this sequence is a woman between 35 and 50 years old in good health. The specimen was blood. This chain links TRBV7-2 with TRBJ2-1; D assignment may be TRBD1 or TRBD2 (5 bases each). CDR3 residues: CASSFRWGSYNEQFF. In DNA form, the CDR3 reads TGTGCCAGCAGCTTTCGGTGGGGGTCCTACAATGAGCAGTTCTTC.